A single sample is the source of the 20 T cell receptor beta chains below, sequenced in a study of blood T cell repertoires in COVID-19 (dated by TCRdb to the early 2020s). Libraries were prepared through the immunoSEQ multiplex PCR assay. TCRdb obtained this table from immuneACCESS and retained in-frame rearrangements with V and J assigned. These tables miss some clones; where compared with another copy, unresolved V genes account for less than half of the shortfall, and the remainder is unexplained. The sample table records 250,000 or so clones; around nine tenths of these occur just once. Approximately 2.6% of the sample is in the top ten clones. The sequencing sample was made of PBMCs or T cells enriched from blood (not recorded which). These receptors were taken from a young woman who had recovered from COVID-19.

This chain links TRBV6-2 or TRBV6-3 with TRBJ1-1; a possible D gene is TRBD1 (5 bases). The germline V and J ends were trimmed by 4 bases and 6 bases, with 15 bases remaining between them. The CDR3 covers 14 residues. The germline V gene has CDR1 MNHEY and CDR2 SVGEGT. DNA of the CDR3: TGTGCCAGCAGTTTAGGACCGGGAGGGGCTGAAGCTTTCTTT. Amino acids: CASSLGPGGAEAFF.

V and J are TRBV7-9 and TRBJ2-3; D remains ambiguous. V was cut by 1 base and J by 2 bases, with 7 bases left in between. Germline CDR1 is SEHNR and CDR2 is FQNEAQ (reference sequence). The CDR3 sequence is 14 residues long. The DNA of the CDR3 is TGTGCCAGCAGCTTAGTCCCTTCCACAGATACGCAGTATTTT. Translated, it gives CASSLVPSTDTQYF.

The rearrangement uses TRBV27 and TRBJ1-5; possible D gene TRBD1, 6 bases. Germline-derived CDR1 and CDR2 are MNHEY and SMNVEV (reference sequence). Trimming took 3 bases from V and 6 from J, leaving 15 bases between them. The CDR3 contains 15 residues. The CDR3 region is CASSLALDSLQPQHF. The CDR3 region has the DNA TGTGCCAGCAGTTTGGCCCTGGACAGCCTTCAGCCCCAGCATTTT.

The V and J genes are TRBV5-1 and TRBJ1-1; 8 nucleotides match TRBD1. Losses at the gene ends were 7 bases for V and 4 bases for J; bases not matched to a gene: 9. The length of the CDR3 is 14 residues. The germline CDR1 and CDR2 sequences are SGHRS and YFSETQ. The CDR3 region is CASEDKTGGTEAFF. The CDR3 bases are TGCGCCAGCGAAGATAAAACAGGGGGCACTGAAGCTTTCTTT.

V usage is TRBV2 and J usage is TRBJ1-1, with TRBD1 matching over 8 bases. With V trimmed by 7 bases and J by 3 bases, 4 bases remained unmatched. There are 13 residues in the CDR3. From germline, CDR1 is SNHLY and CDR2 FYNNEI. The CDR3 DNA follows: TGTGCCAGCAAACAGGGGGTTCACACTGAAGCTTTCTTT. It specifies CASKQGVHTEAFF.

This clone has just a few counts. Different DNA sequences within this sample yield the same CDR3. The chain combines TRBV19 with TRBJ1-1; D perhaps matches TRBD1 (6 bases). V dropped 3 bases and J dropped 0 bases, with 8 bases sitting between them. In germline, CDR1 is LNHDA, CDR2 SQIVND (reference sequence). The CDR3 totals 14 residues. As DNA, the CDR3 is TGTGCCAGTAGTATCGGACAGCTGAACACTGAAGCTTTCTTT. Its translation is CASSIGQLNTEAFF.

The chain employs TRBV9 and TRBJ2-1; 7 bases match TRBD2. The junction had 10 bases not matched to a gene; V was cut back by 2 bases and J by 8 bases. CDR1 and CDR2 from the germline V gene are SGDLS and YYNGEE. The length of the CDR3 is 15 residues. CDR3 in amino acids: CASSVVAGQLDEQFF. The CDR3 region has the DNA TGTGCCAGCAGCGTCGTAGCGGGCCAGCTAGATGAGCAGTTCTTC.

The V call is TRBV4-3, the J call TRBJ1-2, with 11 nucleotides matching TRBD1. Germline V gene data show CDR1 as LGHNA and CDR2 as YSLEER. The CDR3 has 13 residues. The V segment lost 5 bases and the J segment 10 bases; nucleotides outside the gene matches: 6. CDR3 amino acids: CASSSGTGGDYTF. The CDR3 DNA follows: TGCGCCAGCAGCTCCGGGACAGGGGGTGACTACACCTTC.

V is TRBV30 and J is TRBJ1-6, with D perhaps TRBD1 (6 bases). The CDR3 covers 14 residues. In germline, CDR1 is GTSNPN, CDR2 SVGIG (reference sequence). The V end was cut by 4 bases, the J end by 7 bases, with 14 bases between. The CDR3 region is CAWKGDARNSPLHF. CDR3 bases: TGTGCCTGGAAGGGGGACGCCAGAAATTCACCCCTCCACTTT.

The chain has TRBV30 and TRBJ2-7; D may be TRBD1 (6 bases). CDR1 is GTSNPN and CDR2 is SVGIG in the germline V gene (reference sequence). V lost 4 bases, J lost 2 bases, and 12 bases lay in between. The CDR3 is made up of 13 amino acids. The CDR3 DNA is TGTGCCTGGACCCTGACAGGTACCTACGAGCAGTACTTC. Translation: CAWTLTGTYEQYF.

The chain combines TRBV4-1 with TRBJ1-1, with a tentative D call TRBD1 (6 bases). Trimming pared 1 base from V and 0 bases from J, leaving 18 bases between. Germline V gene data show CDR1 as MGHRA and CDR2 as YSYEKL. CDR3 size: 18 residues. The CDR3 coding sequence is TGCGCCAGCAGCCAAGTGGCGACAGGAGCTCCCCTGAACACTGAAGCTTTCTTT. It is translated as CASSQVATGAPLNTEAFF.

The rearrangement joins TRBV12-3 or TRBV12-4 to TRBJ2-5; D gene unclear. With 6 bases removed from V and 7 bases from J, the gap between germline ends came to 12 bases. This CDR3 contains 12 residues. DNA of the CDR3: TGTGCCAGCAGCACTACAAGAGGGACCCAGTACTTC. Its protein is CASSTTRGTQYF.

A single count supports this clone. This chain connects TRBV10-3 to TRBJ2-2, with D unresolved. Germline loops: CDR1 ENHRY, CDR2 SYGVKD. V was pared by 6 bases and J by 8 bases, with 10 bases between. This CDR3 region has 12 residues. Here the CDR3 DNA reads TGTGCCATCAGCCCCGCGGTAGGGGAGCTGTTTTTT. Its protein is CAISPAVGELFF.

In this sample, this clone turned up once. The CDR3 nucleotides are TGTGCCAGCATCACCGACCGACCCGGGGCTAATGAAAAACTGTTTTTT. It yields the protein CASITDRPGANEKLFF. The rearrangement uses TRBV2 and TRBJ1-4; D uncertain. Trimming took 7 bases from V and 3 from J, leaving 18 bases between them. CDR1 and CDR2 (germline): SNHLY, FYNNEI. This CDR3 has 16 amino acids.

The CDR3 DNA sequence: TGCGCCAGCAGCCTTATAGGAGGGGAGACCGGGGAGCTGTTTTTT. The encoded protein is CASSLIGGETGELFF. This sequence joins TRBV5-1 and TRBJ2-2; perhaps TRBD2 as D (6 bases). V was trimmed by 4 bases and J by 5 bases, leaving 15 bases between them. This CDR3 is 15 amino acids long. Germline V lookup: CDR1 SGHRS, CDR2 YFSETQ.

The chain carries TRBV7-9 and TRBJ1-1; 7 nucleotides match TRBD1. This CDR3 has 17 residues. After removal of 1 base from V and 3 bases from J, the junction contained 11 bases not matched to a gene. From germline, CDR1 is SEHNR and CDR2 FQNEAQ (reference sequence). The CDR3 reads CASSLGVGQGVYTEAFF. CDR3 coding DNA: TGTGCCAGCAGCTTAGGGGTAGGGCAGGGGGTATACACTGAAGCTTTCTTT. Drawing the rest from reference TRBV7-9 and TRBJ1-1, the complete variable domain is DTGVSQNPRHKITKRGQNVTFRCDPISEHNRLYWYRQTLGQGPEFLTYFQNEAQLEKSRLLSDRFSAERPKGSFSTLEIQRTEQGDSAMYLCASSLGVGQGVYTEAFFGQGTRLTVV.

As to this clone: The sample contains more than one DNA sequence encoding this CDR3. The chain couples TRBV30 to TRBJ1-5, with D hard to call. V was cut by 2 bases and J by 5 bases, with 10 bases left in between. Germline loops: CDR1 GTSNPN, CDR2 SVGIG (reference sequence). There are 13 residues in the CDR3. In DNA form, the CDR3 reads TGTGCCTGGAGTTCTCGGGGAGATCAGCCCCAGCATTTT. Amino acid sequence: CAWSSRGDQPQHF.

V gene TRBV12-5 combines with J gene TRBJ2-2; TRBD2 agrees at 9 bases. The CDR3 runs 17 residues. Germline trimming cut 2 bases from V and 5 bases from J; bases unmatched to any gene: 9. The germline gives CDR1 LGHNT, CDR2 FRNRAP. CDR3: CASGLPAGGPVTGELFF. The CDR3 coding sequence is TGTGCTAGTGGTTTGCCCGCGGGGGGGCCAGTGACCGGGGAGCTGTTTTTT.

The V gene is TRBV5-6, the J gene TRBJ1-4, with TRBD1 matching 9 bases. Germline assignment: CDR1 SGHDT and CDR2 YYEEEE. Unmatched junction bases numbered 5, after V lost 0 bases and J lost 8 bases. CDR3 length equals 15 residues. Here the CDR3 reads CASSLGTGVGEKLFF. The DNA of the CDR3 is TGTGCCAGCAGCTTGGGGACAGGGGTGGGCGAAAAACTGTTTTTT.

The chain links TRBV5-1 to TRBJ2-3; 11 bases are a match to TRBD2. V gave up 3 bases and J gave up 6 bases; unmatched junction bases: 6. There are 15 residues in the CDR3. Germline values: CDR1 SGHRS, CDR2 YFSETQ. DNA for the CDR3: TGCGCCAGCAGCTCGCTAGCGGGGGGTTCGGATACGCAGTATTTT. This codes for CASSSLAGGSDTQYF.